The table lists the clone carrying this T cell receptor beta chain with many counts. As yet, its antigen is unknown. The data were obtained in a study of neurological immune-mediated disorders. CDR1 and CDR2 from the germline V gene are DFQATT and SNEGSKA (reference sequence). With 3 bases removed from V and 3 bases from J, the gap between germline ends came to 10 bases. The CDR3 totals 13 residues. Noted time point: technical triplicate 3. There were about 920,000 CD4+ or CD8+ T cells used in the sorted libraries. Whole-study findings and limits: No CDR3 amino acid sequences were shared by expanded clones across subjects, suggesting private repertoires in all groups.

The cDNA was generated by 5'RACE with 10-nucleotide random UMIs. TCRdb called the 5' RACE reads again in MiXCR, with one record for every CDR3 protein. The repertoire holds tens of thousands of distinct CDR3 sequences, with less than 20% as singletons. The TCR originated in a female donor with HTLV-1-associated myelopathy (HAM/TSP). V usage is TRBV20-1 and J usage is TRBJ2-3; tentatively, D is TRBD2 (5 bases). Sequences were obtained from CD4+ T cells from blood. CDR3: CSASGIKTDTQYF. In DNA, the CDR3 is TGCAGTGCTAGCGGGATAAAGACAGATACGCAGTATTTT.